This is a list of T cell receptor beta chains from one sample in a study of Ad26.COV2.S vaccination and SARS-CoV-2 variants. TCRdb's copy holds only in-frame clones and misses some; the assay was immunoSEQ multiplex PCR. The sample yields around 450,000 clones, 89% seen once. The material was peripheral blood, obtained in a trial of Ad26.COV2.S vaccine versus placebo. The receptors come from a person aged 18 to 59 who received the Ad26.COV2.S COVID-19 vaccine or a placebo. CDR3s include the opening cysteine and the closing phenylalanine or tryptophan. A D gene is named only where the DNA matches it firmly. Where a row states a size, it is once, few, many or the class of an expanded clone; other rows omit it.

V gene	D gene	J gene	clone size	CDR3 DNA	CDR3 protein
TRBV14	-	TRBJ1-5	-	TGTGCCAGCAGCTTGACGGGGGGCAATCAGCCCCAGCATTTT	CASSLTGGNQPQHF
TRBV5-6	-	TRBJ1-1	-	TGTGCCAGCAGATCCAGAGGTCCCCCCACTGAAGCTTTCTTT	CASRSRGPPTEAFF
TRBV4-2	-	TRBJ1-3	once	TGTGCCAGCAGCGAGCAGAGAGGAAACACCATATATTTT	CASSEQRGNTIYF
TRBV5-6	-	TRBJ2-4	-	TGTGCCAGCAGCTCTACACGGTCGGGCAAAAACATTCAGTACTTC	CASSSTRSGKNIQYF
TRBV28	-	TRBJ1-3	-	TGTGCCAGCAGTTCATATACAGGGATCGGAAACACCATATATTTT	CASSSYTGIGNTIYF
TRBV24-1	TRBD2	TRBJ2-1	-	TGTGCCACCAGTGACCCTCGGGGTGGCGGGAGAGTCTATGAGCAGTTCTTC	CATSDPRGGGRVYEQFF
TRBV2	-	TRBJ1-1	-	TGTGCCAGCAGTGAAGTCAGGGCCACTGAAGCTTTCTTT	CASSEVRATEAFF
TRBV3-1/TRBV3-2	-	TRBJ2-5	-	TGTGCCAGCAGCCACGCAGTCCAAGAGACCCAGTACTTC	CASSHAVQETQYF
TRBV4-2	TRBD2	TRBJ2-1	-	TGTGCCAGCAGCCAAGCACACGGGGGGGGCGATGAGCAGTTCTTC	CASSQAHGGGDEQFF
TRBV27	-	TRBJ2-1	-	TGTGCCAGCAGTCTGAACAGCTACAATGAGCAGTTCTTC	CASSLNSYNEQFF
TRBV7-8	TRBD1	TRBJ2-2	-	TGTGCCAGCAGCCGCGGACAGGATAGTTCGGCCGGGGAGCTGTTTTTT	CASSRGQDSSAGELFF
TRBV7-8	-	TRBJ2-7	-	TGTGCCAGCAGCTTAGTGCGGGCCTACGAGCAGTACTTC	CASSLVRAYEQYF
TRBV9	TRBD1	TRBJ2-7	-	TGTGCCAGCAGCTTAGGACAGGGGGGTTATTTTTACGAGCAGTACTTC	CASSLGQGGYFYEQYF
TRBV5-1	TRBD1	TRBJ2-2	-	TGCGCCAGCAGCTTAATAACAGGGGCAGCGGCCGGGGAGCTGTTTTTT	CASSLITGAAAGELFF
TRBV5-5	-	TRBJ1-3	-	TGTGCCAGCAGCTTGGAAGCGCTACTCCCTGGAAACACCATATATTTT	CASSLEALLPGNTIYF
TRBV7-9	-	TRBJ2-7	-	TGTGCCAGCAGCTCCCGGGCGGGGAGTGAGGAGCAGTACTTC	CASSSRAGSEEQYF
TRBV7-9	-	TRBJ2-7	-	TGTGCCAGCAGCTTCCCGGGACAAGGGGCCTACGAGCAGTACTTC	CASSFPGQGAYEQYF
TRBV28	-	TRBJ2-5	-	TGTGCCAGCAGTTTAAAAACCGCGGCGGGGCAAGAGACCCAGTACTTC	CASSLKTAAGQETQYF
TRBV28	-	TRBJ2-7	-	TGTGCCAGCAGTCCTCGGGGCACGAGCTCCTACGAGCAGTACTTC	CASSPRGTSSYEQYF
TRBV7-3	-	TRBJ2-5	-	TGTGCCAGCAGCTTACTCGGGACGGTGGGAGAGACCCAGTACTTC	CASSLLGTVGETQYF
TRBV15	-	TRBJ1-1	-	TGTGCCACCAGCCATATAGGGGGATACACTGAAGCTTTCTTT	CATSHIGGYTEAFF
TRBV5-1	-	TRBJ1-3	-	TGCGCCAGCAGCTTGGTGGGGCAGGGAGGAAACACCATATATTTT	CASSLVGQGGNTIYF
TRBV7-8	TRBD2	TRBJ2-2	-	TGTGCCAGCAGCCAACTAGCGGGGGGGATCACCGGGGAGCTGTTTTTT	CASSQLAGGITGELFF
TRBV6-5	-	TRBJ1-6	-	TGTGCCAGCAGTCACAGGGAATCCTATAATTCACCCCTCCACTTT	CASSHRESYNSPLHF
TRBV7-2	-	TRBJ2-2	-	TGTGCCAGCCGCGGTGTCAGAGCCGGGGAGCTGTTTTTT	CASRGVRAGELFF
TRBV7-9	-	TRBJ2-2	-	TGTGCCAGCAGCCGCCCCGGACACCGGACGGAAAGGGACACCGGGGAGCTGTTTTTT	CASSRPGHRTERDTGELFF
TRBV9	-	TRBJ1-2	-	TGTGCCAGCAGCCCGACCGGGGGGCGCGGGTCTGGCTACACCTTC	CASSPTGGRGSGYTF
TRBV27	-	TRBJ1-2	-	TGTGCCAGCAGTTTTACTCCAGGGGAAAACTATGGCTACACCTTC	CASSFTPGENYGYTF
TRBV7-9	-	TRBJ1-2	-	TGTGCCAGCAGTTTGAACAGGGAATACGGCTACACCTTC	CASSLNREYGYTF
TRBV2	-	TRBJ2-7	-	TGTGCCAGCAGTGACCAGGGGTCTACCTACGAGCAGTACTTC	CASSDQGSTYEQYF
TRBV27	-	TRBJ2-2	-	TGTGCCAGCAGTTTACTGGGGGCCCTCGACACCGGGGAGCTGTTTTTT	CASSLLGALDTGELFF